A selection of T cell receptor beta chains follows, all from one sample in a study of immune evolution from preneoplasia to lung adenocarcinoma. Using immunoSEQ multiplex PCR, the repertoire was profiled, and TCRdb retains in-frame clones only, with some absent. Of fewer than 50,000 clones in the sample, less than 85% were seen once. Sequencing used FFPE invasive lung adenocarcinoma tissue. These receptors came from a person aged 55 to 75 with lung adenocarcinoma. Both conserved end residues are part of each CDR3. A D gene is named only where the DNA matches it firmly. The size of a clone is reported for some rows only, either as once, few or many, or as a class for expanded clones.

V,size,D,J,DNA,CDR3
TRBV5-4,-,TRBD1,TRBJ2-1,TGTGCCAGCAGCATAGCACCGGGACAGGGAACCAATGAGCAGTTCTTC,CASSIAPGQGTNEQFF
TRBV9,-,-,TRBJ2-3,TGTGCCAGCTCCCGCGTCGGGAGCACAGATACGCAGTATTTT,CASSRVGSTDTQYF
TRBV5-4,-,-,TRBJ1-2,TGTGCCAGCAGCTCCGGGACTGCTCACTATGGCTACACCTTC,CASSSGTAHYGYTF
TRBV18,-,TRBD2,TRBJ2-3,TGTGCCAGCTGTCGACTAGCGGGGGACACAGATACGCAGTATTTT,CASCRLAGDTDTQYF
TRBV4-2,-,-,TRBJ2-7,TGTGCCAGCAGCCAACCGTCTGCGGGGCGCCGACGGAGGTACGAGCAGTACTTC,CASSQPSAGRRRRYEQYF
TRBV2,-,TRBD2,TRBJ2-7,TGTGCCAGCAACCCCAGACTAGCGGGTTACGAGCAGTACTTC,CASNPRLAGYEQYF
TRBV11-3,once,TRBD2,TRBJ2-1,TGTGCCAGCAGCCCCAGGACTAGTAGAGAGCAGTTCTTC,CASSPRTSREQFF
TRBV6-5,-,-,TRBJ2-5,TGTGCCAGCAGTAGGAGAAGACAAGAGACCCAGTACTTC,CASSRRRQETQYF
TRBV7-9,few,-,TRBJ2-3,TGTGCCAGCAGCTTAGGGGGGCTATCAAGCACAGATACGCAGTATTTT,CASSLGGLSSTDTQYF
TRBV19,-,-,TRBJ1-2,TGTGCCAGTAAGGGTTCGGGACTGATCTATGGCTACACCTTC,CASKGSGLIYGYTF
TRBV6-1,-,-,TRBJ2-7,TGTGCCAGCCGATGGGGTCGGGGAGACTACGAGCAGTACTTC,CASRWGRGDYEQYF
TRBV7-2,-,-,TRBJ1-1,TGTGCCAGCAGCTTATTTCCTGGAGGGGCTTTCTTT,CASSLFPGGAFF
TRBV11-3,-,TRBD1,TRBJ2-5,TGTGCCAGCAGCACCCGAGTACAGGGGGCGGGTGAGACCCAGTACTTC,CASSTRVQGAGETQYF
TRBV28,once,-,TRBJ1-5,TGTGCCAGCAGTTTCGGTGTGGGATCGGACAATCAGCCCCAGCATTTT,CASSFGVGSDNQPQHF
TRBV7-8,-,TRBD2,TRBJ2-7,TGTGCCAGCAGCCCGACTAGCGGGAGGTTCTACGAGCAGTACTTC,CASSPTSGRFYEQYF
TRBV28,-,-,TRBJ2-3,TGTGCCAGCAGTTTATCGGGCACAGATACGCAGTATTTT,CASSLSGTDTQYF